This T cell receptor beta chain was observed in a study of T cell responses to AZD1222 COVID-19 vaccine. General study findings and limits: Vaccine-associated CD4 TCRs ranged over spike, dominating at 160-218 and 743-854.

In regard to this clone: What it binds is not known.

V gave up 4 bases and J gave up 3 bases; unmatched junction bases: 9. This CDR3 is 15 amino acids long. Germline V gene data show CDR1 as SGHRS and CDR2 as YFSETQ. Only in-frame clones appear in the TCRdb table, and some are missing; sequencing was by immunoSEQ multiplex PCR. The table records about 82,000 clones, 87% of them present only once. The chain is built from TRBV5-1 and TRBJ2-7, with 8 bases identical to TRBD1. The source material was peripheral blood, sampled 28 days after the second AZD1222 dose. The sequence derives from an adult who received the AZD1222 COVID-19 vaccine. In DNA form, the CDR3 reads TGCGCCAGCAGCCTAACTGGACAGGGTGGCTACGAGCAGTACTTC. This encodes CASSLTGQGGYEQYF.